The 21 T cell receptor beta chains listed next were all sequenced from one sample in a study of T cells in Graves' hyperthyroidism and ophthalmopathy. RNA transcripts served as the template for amplifying TCR beta CDR3 regions. First-round RT-PCR targeting the TCR CDR3 was performed with the HTBI primer set. MiXCR, applied by TCRdb to the multiplex PCR reads, yields one record per CDR3 protein. The profile shows around 340,000 distinct CDR3 sequences, roughly a fifth of them singletons. The sample was blood. The receptors were sampled from a woman between 50 and 59 years old with Graves' hyperthyroidism.

This clonotype was seen repeatedly, ten times or more. CDR3 DNA sequence: TGTGCCAGCAGTCGCAACTCGGGACAAACTAACTATGGCTACACCTTC. This encodes CASSRNSGQTNYGYTF. V and J are TRBV27 and TRBJ1-2; TRBD1 is a possible D gene (6 bases). Per germline, CDR1 MNHEY and CDR2 SMNVEV (reference sequence). The CDR3 length is 16 residues. V was pared by 5 bases and J by 0 bases, with 16 bases between.

The rearrangement joins TRBV6-1 to TRBJ1-5, with 9 bases identical to TRBD1. Trimming took 6 bases from V and 3 from J; bases not matched to a gene: 9. Germline-derived CDR1 and CDR2 are MNHNS and SASEGT. The CDR3 is made up of 16 amino acids. This CDR3 reads CASRPGTGFSNQPQHF. The CDR3 bases are TGTGCCAGCAGGCCCGGGACAGGGTTTTCCAATCAGCCCCAGCATTTT.

The table lists this clonotype with many counts. CDR3 loop: CASSQVPSGGEEQFF. CDR3 coding DNA: TGTGCCAGCAGCCAAGTGCCTAGCGGGGGGGAAGAGCAGTTCTTC. V usage is TRBV3-1 and J usage is TRBJ2-1; 12 nucleotides agree with TRBD2. CDR1 is LGHDT, CDR2 YNNKEL, per germline (reference sequence). This CDR3 contains 15 residues. With 1 base clipped from V and 10 bases from J, the junction kept 5 bases outside the gene matches.

This clonotype was found many times. CDR3 protein: CASSFRQPGAYEQYF. The CDR3 DNA is TGCGCCAGCAGCTTCCGACAACCAGGGGCCTACGAGCAGTACTTC. The V gene is TRBV5-1, the J gene TRBJ2-7, with D possibly TRBD1 on 6 matching bases. Trimming cost V 2 bases and J 2 bases, with 14 bases left between them. The CDR3 spans 15 residues. Germline V gene data show CDR1 as SGHRS and CDR2 as YFSETQ.

The rearrangement uses TRBV2 and TRBJ2-1, with D possibly matching TRBD2 (5 bases). The CDR3 contains 14 residues. The V end was cut by 0 bases, the J end by 2 bases, with 5 bases between. Germline V gives CDR1 SNHLY, CDR2 FYNNEI. The CDR3 DNA reads as TGTGCCAGCAGTGAAGCGGGAGCCTACAATGAGCAGTTCTTC. This translates into CASSEAGAYNEQFF.

There are a few counts of this clonotype. The V and J genes are TRBV5-8 and TRBJ1-1, with 7 bases fitting TRBD1. V was pared by 3 bases and J by 0 bases, with 8 bases of the junction left unmatched. Germline-derived CDR1 and CDR2 are SGHTS and YDEGEE. This CDR3 is built from 16 residues. This CDR3 reads CASSSGGGQLNTEAFF. The DNA of the CDR3 is TGTGCCAGCAGCTCCGGCGGGGGACAGCTGAACACTGAAGCTTTCTTT.

In this sample, this clonotype turned up a few times. The genes are TRBV27 and TRBJ2-7, with a possible D match to TRBD1 (5 bases). The ends were cut back, 5 bases at V and 3 bases at J, with 14 bases in the middle. This CDR3 is built from 14 residues. The V gene's germline CDR1 is MNHEY and CDR2 SMNVEV (reference sequence). The CDR3 protein is CASSAPGLGYEQYF. CDR3 sequence (DNA): TGTGCCAGCAGTGCACCAGGGTTGGGCTACGAGCAGTACTTC.

This clonotype was counted many times. The CDR3 sequence is CASSSRGLGVVTDTQYF. The CDR3 DNA sequence: TGTGCCAGCAGTTCTCGTGGCCTGGGGGTAGTAACAGATACGCAGTATTTT. The chain has TRBV27 and TRBJ2-3; D might be TRBD1 or TRBD2, each matching 5 bases. The CDR3 is made up of 17 amino acids. Germline CDR1 MNHEY, CDR2 SMNVEV (reference sequence). Trimming stripped 4 bases from V and 3 bases from J, with 20 bases between.

This clonotype came up many times. This chain joins TRBV30 and TRBJ1-5; no firm D call. Trimming stripped 0 bases from V and 8 bases from J, with 11 bases between. The CDR3 extends over 13 amino acids. Germline CDR1 reads GTSNPN; CDR2 reads SVGIG (reference sequence). CDR3 nucleotide sequence: TGTGCCTGGAGTGTACGGGAATTGGAGCCCCAGCATTTT. Residues: CAWSVRELEPQHF.

This clonotype was recorded at least ten times. The chain employs TRBV20-1 and TRBJ2-1; D gene unclear. The CDR3 consists of 15 residues. Germline CDR1 and CDR2: DFQATT and SNEGSKA (reference sequence). V was pared by 0 bases and J by 8 bases, with 17 bases between. The CDR3 sequence is CSARDRRMRFDEQFF. The CDR3 DNA reads TGCAGTGCTAGAGATCGTAGAATGCGGTTCGATGAGCAGTTCTTC.

This chain uses TRBV2 with TRBJ2-6, with D uncertain. Germline values: CDR1 SNHLY, CDR2 FYNNEI. The CDR3 consists of 13 residues. Trimming took off 10 bases at V and 2 bases at J, with 9 bases between the two ends. The CDR3 loop reads CATRRTGANVLTF. CDR3 DNA: TGTGCCACCCGCAGAACTGGGGCCAACGTCCTGACTTTC.

The table lists this clonotype with many counts. This sequence joins TRBV29-1 and TRBJ1-2; tentative D call: TRBD1 (5 bases). This CDR3 comprises 12 residues. V was clipped by 7 bases and J by 8 bases, with 17 bases between them. Germline assignment: CDR1 SQVTM and CDR2 ANQGSEA. The CDR3 DNA reads TGCAGCGCCAGAGGTGCAGGGACCGGCTACACCTTC. It translates to CSARGAGTGYTF.

This clonotype was detected ten times or more. The chain has TRBV2 and TRBJ2-7; D possibly corresponds to TRBD2 (7 bases). V was trimmed by 3 bases and J by 4 bases, leaving 13 bases between them. CDR1 is SNHLY, CDR2 FYNNEI, per germline. This CDR3 has 14 amino acids. The CDR3 nucleotides are TGTGCCAGCAGTGACTGGGGGGGGGCTTACGAGCAGTACTTC. Protein sequence: CASSDWGGAYEQYF. The whole variable domain, remainder taken from reference TRBV2 and TRBJ2-7, is EPEVTQTPSHQVTQMGQEVILRCVPISNHLYFYWYRQILGQKVEFLVSFYNNEISEKSEIFDDQFSVERPDGSNFTLKIRSTKLEDSAMYFCASSDWGGAYEQYFGPGTRLTVT.

The chain employs TRBV20-1 and TRBJ2-2, with D possibly matching TRBD1 (7 bases). This CDR3 is 15 amino acids long. Deletions cut 5 bases from V and 4 bases from J, with 17 bases between. Germline CDR1 reads DFQATT; CDR2 reads SNEGSKA (reference sequence). CDR3 coding DNA: TGCAGTGCTGATGCGGGACAGTCGGCCACCGGGGAGCTGTTTTTT. Its translation: CSADAGQSATGELFF.

The sample holds many counts of this clonotype. The chain has TRBV2 and TRBJ2-1, with 12 nucleotides matching TRBD2. The V gene end was trimmed by 8 bases and the J gene end by 5 bases; junction bases not matched to a gene: 1. Germline CDR1 reads SNHLY; CDR2 reads FYNNEI. This CDR3 comprises 13 residues. The CDR3 sequence: CASWTSGNNEQFF. The CDR3, as DNA: TGTGCCAGCTGGACTAGCGGGAACAATGAGCAGTTCTTC.

Ten or more counts support this clonotype. The rearrangement joins TRBV19 to TRBJ1-5; TRBD1 matches 8 bases. Germline loops: CDR1 LNHDA, CDR2 SQIVND (reference sequence). The CDR3 has 15 amino acids. Unmatched junction bases numbered 6, after V lost 7 bases and J lost 1 base. The CDR3 sequence: CASTRRTGSNQPQHF. The CDR3 DNA sequence: TGTGCCAGTACCCGACGGACAGGGAGCAATCAGCCCCAGCATTTT.

This clonotype showed up many times. The V gene is TRBV5-1, the J gene TRBJ1-2; D is possibly TRBD1 (5 bases). Trimming took 0 bases from V and 7 from J, leaving 13 bases between them. The CDR3 runs 14 residues. In germline, CDR1 is SGHRS, CDR2 YFSETQ. CDR3 DNA sequence: TGCGCCAGCAGCTTGGATACAGGAAGAGGTGGCTACACCTTC. Its translation: CASSLDTGRGGYTF. Filled out from reference TRBV5-1 and TRBJ1-2, the complete variable domain reads KAGVTQTPRYLIKTRGQQVTLSCSPISGHRSVSWYQQTPGQGLQFLFEYFSETQRNKGNFPGRFSGRQFSNSRSEMNVSTLELGDSALYLCASSLDTGRGGYTFGSGTRLTVV.

This clonotype was found a few times. The V and J genes are TRBV6-1 and TRBJ1-3; D gene unclear. This CDR3 comprises 16 residues. V lost 0 bases and J lost 0, with 9 bases in between. Germline V gene sequence: CDR1 MNHNS, CDR2 SASEGT. The DNA for the CDR3 is TGTGCCAGCAGTGAAGCAAGGCTACTCTCTGGAAACACCATATATTTT. Translation gives CASSEARLLSGNTIYF.

With respect to this clonotype: A much larger clone lies one base from this, so it may be a read error. The rearrangement links TRBV27 to TRBJ2-1; D is uncertain. V was shortened by 5 bases and J by 9 bases, with 11 bases between the two germline ends. This CDR3 has 12 residues. Looked up from germline, CDR1 is MNHEY and CDR2 is SMNVEV (reference sequence). Written as DNA, the CDR3 is TGTGCCAGCAGTCTCCCCCCGGGTGAGCAGTTCTTC. It is translated as CASSLPPGEQFF.

Ten or more counts support this clonotype. The chain uses TRBV10-3 and TRBJ2-1; TRBD2 matches at 9 bases. The CDR3 contains 14 residues. Unmatched junction bases numbered 6, after V lost 4 bases and J lost 8 bases. The germline gives CDR1 ENHRY, CDR2 SYGVKD. The chain's CDR3 is CAISGSGGLDEQFF. DNA of the CDR3: TGTGCCATCAGTGGTAGCGGGGGTCTCGATGAGCAGTTCTTC.

This clonotype was found many times. This chain connects TRBV11-2 to TRBJ2-1; D is possibly TRBD1 (6 bases). Trimming removed 1 base at V and 9 bases at J, with 13 bases between. Germline CDR1 and CDR2: SGHAT and FQNNGV. The CDR3 is 14 amino acids. This chain's CDR3 is CASSLGYRVVEQFF. For the CDR3, the DNA is TGTGCCAGCAGCTTAGGGTACAGGGTTGTTGAGCAGTTCTTC.